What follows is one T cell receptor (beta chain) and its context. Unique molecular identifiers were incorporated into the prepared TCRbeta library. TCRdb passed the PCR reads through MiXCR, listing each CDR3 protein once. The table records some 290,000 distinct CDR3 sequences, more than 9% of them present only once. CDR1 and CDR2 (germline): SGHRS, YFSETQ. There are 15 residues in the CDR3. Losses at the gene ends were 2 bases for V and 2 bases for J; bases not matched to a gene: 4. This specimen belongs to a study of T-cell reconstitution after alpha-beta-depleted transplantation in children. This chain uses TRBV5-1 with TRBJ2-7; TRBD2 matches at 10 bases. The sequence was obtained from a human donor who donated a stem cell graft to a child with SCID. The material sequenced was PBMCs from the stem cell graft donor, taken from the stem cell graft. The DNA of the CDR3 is TGCGCCAGCAGCTTACGGAGCGGGGGGGCCTACGAGCAGTACTTC. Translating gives CASSLRSGGAYEQYF.